Each of the 9 T cell receptor beta chains below was sequenced from the same sample in a study of control samples from healthy donors and cancer patients. Some clones are missing from TCRdb's copy, which holds only in-frame ones; the method was immunoSEQ multiplex PCR. The table lists 150,000 or so clones, approximately 94% of them singletons. What was sequenced was blood. Receptor source: a man aged 35 to 55 in good health.

The rearrangement joins TRBV4-1 to TRBJ2-7; D may be TRBD1 (7 bases). V was clipped by 6 bases and J by 2 bases, with 11 bases between them. The CDR3 length is 13 residues. The germline CDR1 and CDR2 sequences are MGHRA and YSYEKL. The CDR3 reads CASRGGTAYEQYF. For the CDR3, the DNA is TGCGCCAGCAGAGGAGGGACAGCCTACGAGCAGTACTTC.

In its sample, this clone was seen once. V gene TRBV7-8 combines with J gene TRBJ2-7; 7 bases line up with TRBD2. Germline assignment: CDR1 SGHVS and CDR2 FQNEAQ. The ends lost 5 bases at V and 9 bases at J; junction bases unmatched: 13. The CDR3 contains 14 residues. The CDR3 DNA sequence: TGTGCCAGCAGCCCACTGACTGGCGGGGGAGCGCAGTACTTC. Translating it yields CASSPLTGGGAQYF.

The chain has TRBV28 and TRBJ2-5; D is possibly TRBD2 (6 bases). The CDR3 runs to 15 residues. V shed 5 bases and J shed 1 base, with 14 bases lying between them. Germline CDR1 MDHEN, CDR2 SYDVKM. In DNA form, the CDR3 reads TGTGCCAGCAGTCTCCCCCGGGGGATCCAAGAGACCCAGTACTTC. Translating gives CASSLPRGIQETQYF.

V is TRBV19 and J is TRBJ2-4; D gene unclear. Germline lookup yields CDR1 LNHDA and CDR2 SQIVND (reference sequence). Trimming took 3 bases from V and 0 from J, leaving 12 bases between them. The CDR3 is 16 amino acids. CDR3: CASSMDGGVAKNIQYF. CDR3 coding DNA: TGTGCCAGTAGTATGGACGGCGGAGTAGCCAAAAACATTCAGTACTTC.

The chain recombines TRBV18 with TRBJ1-2; 12 positions agree with TRBD1. Losses at the gene ends were 4 bases for V and 7 bases for J; bases not matched to a gene: 13. Germline V gene data show CDR1 as KGHSH and CDR2 as LQKENI. The CDR3 is 17 residues long. CDR3: CASSLQRPGQGAAGYTF. As DNA, the CDR3 is TGTGCCAGCTCACTTCAAAGACCGGGACAGGGGGCCGCTGGCTACACCTTC.

CDR3 sequence (DNA): TGTGCCAGCAGTGGCAACAGGGATGAGCAGTTCTTC. Translating gives CASSGNRDEQFF. The rearrangement joins TRBV6-6 to TRBJ2-1; D is perhaps TRBD1 (6 bases). The CDR3 consists of 12 residues. V lost 5 bases and J lost 8, with 10 bases in between. Germline V gene data show CDR1 as MNHNY and CDR2 as SVGAGI (reference sequence).

The chain joins TRBV24-1 to TRBJ1-3; D possibly corresponds to TRBD1 (5 bases). Germline CDR1 reads KGHDR; CDR2 reads SFDVKD. Trimming pared 4 bases from V and 8 bases from J, leaving 8 bases between. This CDR3 spans 12 amino acids. CDR3 amino acids: CATSERGDTIYF. Here the CDR3 DNA reads TGTGCCACCAGTGAGAGGGGTGACACCATATATTTT.

The V and J genes are TRBV7-2 and TRBJ1-1; D remains unclear. The CDR3 extends over 15 amino acids. Germline CDR1 is SGHTA and CDR2 is FQGNSA. The ends were cut back, 7 bases at V and 1 base at J, with 16 bases in the middle. The CDR3 region has the DNA TGTGCCAGCAACCTATGGGTGGCAGCGAACACTGAAGCTTTCTTT. It codes for CASNLWVAANTEAFF.

The chain carries TRBV5-1 and TRBJ2-3; either TRBD1 or TRBD2 may supply D (5 bases each). The CDR3 is 15 amino acids. The V end was cut by 0 bases, the J end by 6 bases, with 14 bases between. Germline loops: CDR1 SGHRS, CDR2 YFSETQ. The CDR3 nucleotides are TGCGCCAGCAGCTTGGCAGTCGACTGGGGGGATACGCAGTATTTT. This sequence encodes CASSLAVDWGDTQYF.